This TCR beta chain derives from a study of cytomegalovirus exposure and HLA in healthy donors. Study-wide results and limits: Reports described diagnosis of cytomegalovirus status by the classifier as highly specific and sensitive. Researchers catalogued around 150 TCR beta chains as cytomegalovirus-associated.

Comments on this clone: Its specificity is not known.

Trimming shortened V by 4 bases and J by 0 bases, and 13 bases separated the two germline ends. The CDR3 is 16 amino acids. CDR1 and CDR2 (germline): MDHEN, SYDVKM. Data came from immunoSEQ multiplex PCR; TCRdb stores just in-frame clones and leaves some out. The data show some 260,000 clones, with about 90% seen just once and around 12% held by the top ten. The V call is TRBV28, the J call TRBJ1-5, with D possibly matching TRBD1 (5 bases). This receptor was obtained from a man aged 18 to 29 in good health and CMV-seropositive. Sequencing input: PBMCs. The DNA for the CDR3 is TGTGCCAGCAGTTCTGACAGAATTTATAGCAATCAGCCCCAGCATTTT. Protein sequence: CASSSDRIYSNQPQHF.